A single sample gave rise to the 18 T cell receptor beta chains below, sequenced in a study of cytomegalovirus exposure and HLA in healthy donors. The PCR was carried out with 60 Vbeta primers and 13 Jbeta primers. The method was immunoSEQ multiplex PCR; TCRdb's version includes in-frame clones alone and lacks a portion of them. The data contain around 55,000 clones, 78% of them singletons. Input material: PBMCs. These TCRs come from a female donor in good health and CMV-seronegative.

This clone was seen a single time. This chain connects TRBV19 to TRBJ1-4; 9 nucleotides agree with TRBD1. Trimming took 5 bases from V and 4 from J; bases not matched to a gene: 8. This CDR3 has 16 amino acids. From germline, CDR1 is LNHDA and CDR2 SQIVND (reference sequence). CDR3 DNA sequence: TGTGCCAGTAGTCGCTGGACAGGGGAGAATAATGAAAAACTGTTTTTT. It specifies CASSRWTGENNEKLFF.

The V gene is TRBV11-2, the J gene TRBJ1-3; D is ambiguous. Germline CDR1 is SGHAT and CDR2 is FQNNGV. V lost 2 bases to trimming and J lost 12 bases, with 14 bases between them. The CDR3 sequence is 13 residues long. The CDR3 coding sequence is TGTGCCAGCAGCTTACGGTCCTCCGCTTTCATATATTTT. Its protein is CASSLRSSAFIYF.

This clone came up a few times. This chain links TRBV9 with TRBJ1-5; 7 nucleotides line up with TRBD1. There are 14 residues in the CDR3. V was clipped by 3 bases and J by 7 bases; unmatched bases: 7. CDR1 SGDLS and CDR2 YYNGEE come from the germline V gene. DNA of the CDR3: TGTGCCAGCAGCGCGCGGGACAGCTACCAGCCCCAGCATTTT. It yields the protein CASSARDSYQPQHF.

This chain uses TRBV15 with TRBJ2-1; 9 positions match TRBD1. CDR1 is LNHNV, CDR2 YYDKDF, per germline (reference sequence). The V segment lost 3 bases and the J segment 10 bases; nucleotides outside the gene matches: 10. CDR3 length: 15 amino acids. This CDR3 reads CATSRPGTGSLEQFF. CDR3 in DNA: TGTGCCACCAGCAGGCCCGGGACAGGGTCTTTGGAGCAGTTCTTC.

The chain is built from TRBV15 and TRBJ2-7; a weak D match, TRBD2 (6 bases). V lost 4 bases and J 2 bases, leaving 15 bases between the germline ends. CDR1 LNHNV and CDR2 YYDKDF come from the germline V gene (reference sequence). This CDR3 comprises 15 residues. CDR3 nucleotides: TGTGCCACCAGCACGGGACTGCACGAAACCTACGAGCAGTACTTC. Translating gives CATSTGLHETYEQYF.

The genes are TRBV7-9 and TRBJ1-6; TRBD1 matches at 7 bases. V trimming: 4 bases; J trimming: 7 bases; junction bases outside the gene matches: 4. The CDR3 runs to 14 residues. Germline V CDR1 and CDR2: SEHNR, FQNEAQ (reference sequence). This CDR3 reads CASSSGQANSPLHF. The CDR3 DNA sequence: TGTGCCAGCAGCTCTGGACAGGCCAATTCACCCCTCCACTTT.

This clone showed up just a few times. The CDR3 nucleotides are TGCGCCAGCAGGGTGGGGGCGTCAATCGTAGCAGATACGCAGTATTTT. The encoded protein is CASRVGASIVADTQYF. The chain recombines TRBV5-1 with TRBJ2-3; TRBD1 is a possible D gene (6 bases). The CDR3 covers 16 residues. Germline V CDR1 and CDR2: SGHRS, YFSETQ. V was clipped by 5 bases and J by 4 bases, with 20 bases between them.

V gene TRBV2 combines with J gene TRBJ1-1; 7 positions match TRBD1. CDR1 SNHLY and CDR2 FYNNEI come from the germline V gene. V gave up 6 bases and J gave up 5 bases; unmatched junction bases: 3. The CDR3 extends over 12 amino acids. The CDR3 DNA sequence: TGTGCCAGCAGCGAGGACAGGACTGAAGCTTTCTTT. This translates into CASSEDRTEAFF.

The rearrangement uses TRBV5-8 and TRBJ2-7, with a tentative D call TRBD2 (5 bases). Germline V lookup: CDR1 SGHTS, CDR2 YDEGEE. V lost 0 bases and J lost 0, with 7 bases in between. The CDR3 is 14 residues long. The CDR3 DNA sequence: TGTGCCAGCAGCTTGGGAGGGAGCTCCTACGAGCAGTACTTC. Its translation is CASSLGGSSYEQYF. The whole variable domain, remainder taken from reference TRBV5-8 and TRBJ2-7, is EAGVTQSPTHLIKTRGQQATLRCSPISGHTSVYWYQQALGLGLQFLLWYDEGEERNRGNFPPRFSGRQFPNYSSELNVNALELEDSALYLCASSLGGSSYEQYFGPGTRLTVT.

This clone has more than one count but fewer than ten. J is TRBJ1-2 and V is TRBV7-2; D ambiguous. Germline V gene lookup returns CDR1 SGHTA and CDR2 FQGNSA. Trimming took off 1 base at V and 8 bases at J, with 17 bases between the two ends. This CDR3 contains 15 residues. CDR3 bases: TGTGCCAGCAGCTTAGATGTGGTGAGGGCCAGCGGCTACACCTTC. Protein product: CASSLDVVRASGYTF.

V gene TRBV4-1 combines with J gene TRBJ2-1, with a tentative D call TRBD1 (6 bases). V shed 5 bases and J shed 0 bases, with 14 bases lying between them. CDR1 MGHRA and CDR2 YSYEKL come from the germline V gene. The CDR3 covers 16 residues. The CDR3 nucleotides read TGCGCCAGCAGCTTTTGGACAGTCCGCTCCTACAATGAGCAGTTCTTC. Translating it yields CASSFWTVRSYNEQFF.

CDR3 protein: CASSRNPDRVGNQPQHF. The DNA for the CDR3 is TGCGCCAGCAGCCGGAACCCGGACAGGGTGGGCAATCAGCCCCAGCATTTT. The rearrangement uses TRBV4-1 and TRBJ1-5; TRBD1 matches 8 bases. Per germline, CDR1 MGHRA and CDR2 YSYEKL. Losses at the gene ends were 4 bases for V and 2 bases for J; bases not matched to a gene: 10. The CDR3 sequence is 17 residues long.

The chain carries TRBV6-1 and TRBJ1-1; D gene unclear. V was trimmed by 5 bases and J by 0 bases, leaving 7 bases between them. This CDR3 is 13 amino acids long. Germline lookup yields CDR1 MNHNS and CDR2 SASEGT. Written as DNA, the CDR3 is TGTGCCAGCAGTCTGACACTGAACACTGAAGCTTTCTTT. Its translation: CASSLTLNTEAFF.

V usage is TRBV6-1 and J usage is TRBJ2-7, with 7 positions matching TRBD1. The CDR3 is 12 residues long. Germline CDR1 MNHNS, CDR2 SASEGT. J lost 2 bases, V lost 5 bases, and 0 bases had no gene match. CDR3 protein: CASSQGAYEQYF. CDR3 in DNA: TGTGCCAGCAGTCAGGGGGCCTACGAGCAGTACTTC.

The V call is TRBV30, the J call TRBJ1-2; maybe TRBD1 (5 bases). V shed 6 bases and J shed 7 bases, with 18 bases lying between them. This CDR3 is built from 13 residues. Germline V gene sequence: CDR1 GTSNPN, CDR2 SVGIG (reference sequence). The CDR3 coding sequence is TGTGCCTGCCTAGGACACCCGGTGCGTGGCTACACCTTC. Its translation: CACLGHPVRGYTF. The full variable domain, completed using reference TRBV30 and TRBJ1-2, is SQTIHQWPATLVQPVGSPLSLECTVEGTSNPNLYWYRQAAGRGLQLLFYSVGIGQISSEVPQNLSASRPQDRQFILSSKKLLLSDSGFYLCACLGHPVRGYTFGSGTRLTVV.

The chain joins TRBV5-1 to TRBJ1-1; a weak D match, TRBD1 (5 bases). CDR3 length: 13 amino acids. The V gene's germline CDR1 is SGHRS and CDR2 YFSETQ. V was shortened by 2 bases and J by 7 bases, with 12 bases between the two germline ends. Written as DNA, the CDR3 is TGCGCCAGCAGCTTTCGACCGGGGGATGAAGCTTTCTTT. Encoded protein: CASSFRPGDEAFF.

This clone was observed once. This chain links TRBV10-2 with TRBJ1-1; a possible D gene is TRBD1 (6 bases). Germline V gene sequence: CDR1 WSHSY, CDR2 SAAADI. The V gene lost 4 bases and the J gene lost 5 bases, with 17 bases spanning the gap. This CDR3 spans 15 amino acids. CDR3 in amino acids: CASSGTQGARTEAFF. The CDR3 bases are TGCGCCAGCAGTGGGACACAGGGTGCTCGTACTGAAGCTTTCTTT.

V usage is TRBV11-3 and J usage is TRBJ1-6; 11 positions match TRBD1. The V and J ends lost 4 bases and 8 bases, in that order; junction bases with no gene match: 4. Looked up from germline, CDR1 is SGHNT and CDR2 is YENEEA. This CDR3 region has 15 residues. In DNA, the CDR3 is TGTGCCAGCAGCTCCGGACAGGGGGCAGATTCACCCCTCCACTTT. As protein: CASSSGQGADSPLHF.